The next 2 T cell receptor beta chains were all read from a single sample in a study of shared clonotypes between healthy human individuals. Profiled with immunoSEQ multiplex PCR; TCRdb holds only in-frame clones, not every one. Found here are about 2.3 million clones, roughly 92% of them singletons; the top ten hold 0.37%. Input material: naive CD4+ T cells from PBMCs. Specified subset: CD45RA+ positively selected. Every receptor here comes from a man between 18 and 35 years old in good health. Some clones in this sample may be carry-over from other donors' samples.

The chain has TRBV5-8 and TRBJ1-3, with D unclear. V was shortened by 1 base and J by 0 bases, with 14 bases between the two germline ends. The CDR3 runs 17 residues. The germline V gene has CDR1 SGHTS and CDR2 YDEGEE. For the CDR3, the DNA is TGTGCCAGCAGCTTGCCGCCCCTTGGGTACTCTGGAAACACCATATATTTT. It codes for CASSLPPLGYSGNTIYF. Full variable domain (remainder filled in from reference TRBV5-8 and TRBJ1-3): EAGVTQSPTHLIKTRGQQATLRCSPISGHTSVYWYQQALGLGLQFLLWYDEGEERNRGNFPPRFSGRQFPNYSSELNVNALELEDSALYLCASSLPPLGYSGNTIYFGEGSWLTVV.

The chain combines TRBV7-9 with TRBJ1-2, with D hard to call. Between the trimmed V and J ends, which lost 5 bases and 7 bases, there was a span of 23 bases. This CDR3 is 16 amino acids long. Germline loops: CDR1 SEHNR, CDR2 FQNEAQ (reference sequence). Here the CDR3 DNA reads TGTGCCAGCAGCGGTCGTCCGGGGTCGCGAGGAAGTGGCTACACCTTC. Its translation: CASSGRPGSRGSGYTF.